This entry features one T cell receptor (beta chain) sequence. This clone was seen only once. No cognate antigen has been identified for it. No base quality information exists; no much larger clone differs at one position. Donors were healthy HIV-negative adults with no recently reported acute infections or vaccinations. All donors were Caucasian adults living in Nashville, Tennessee, USA. CD4+ T cells were enriched through magnetic negative selection, after which naive cells were positively selected on CD45RA and the remaining negative fraction served as the memory subset. Blood was collected by leukapheresis, and PBMCs were isolated by Ficoll-Histopaque density gradient centrifugation and then cryopreserved in liquid nitrogen vapor phase. Analytical flow cytometry was used to check the purity and quantity of every magnetically sorted T cell population. From each sorted fraction, genomic DNA was isolated and quantified by UV absorbance on a Nanodrop 2000c.

These data are taken from a study of shared clonotypes between healthy human individuals (dated by TCRdb to 2020 to 2022). Regarding the complete study: The cohort comprised a couple of women and a few men aged 18 to 49 years. For each donor, CD4 naive and CD4 memory were each given three plates, CD8 naive was given two plates, and CD8 memory was given one plate. Leukapheresis yielded between about 0.94 and 9 billion PBMCs per donor. The study deeply sequenced blood TCR repertoires of about 5 healthy adults to estimate repertoire size and the extent of clonotype sharing between individuals. To increase sequencing depth and limit assay-specific biases, TCR repertoire library preparation and sequencing were carried out by different laboratories using diverse techniques.

Using the deep immunoSEQ assay, TCR CDR3 regions were amplified from genomic DNA by multiplex PCR. Genomic DNA extracted from each cell subset was distributed evenly over all wells of several immunoSEQ 96-well plates, and each plate served as one replicate. For sorted subsets, each replicate PCR was loaded with roughly 190 ng genomic DNA, equivalent to 25,000 to 35,000 T cell genomes. The purified libraries were quantified using a Qubit 3.0 fluorometer, sized with a Bioanalyzer 2100, and then quantified again using the KAPA Library Quantification kit. Every immunoSEQ 96-well plate was sequenced on a separate single-read 150-cycle Illumina NextSeq 550 flow cell. From the authors' description of their analysis: Because only junctional sequences without quality scores were contained in the immunoSEQ output, filtering matching that applied to full-length reads could not be performed. Sequences were annotated with PyIR, a Python wrapper for IgBLAST v1.9, using IMGT germline references to assign V/J genes and CDR3. Any read was removed if the V/J assignment was weak (E-value above 1e-6), the CDR3 was missing, or the read contained stop codons, out-of-frame junctions, or ambiguous translated residues. V3J clonotypes were defined by identical inferred V gene, J gene, and CDR3 amino acid sequence. The percentage overlap between two repertoires was calculated by dividing the number of shared unique clonotypes by the size of the smaller repertoire. Richness of each repertoire was evaluated using RTK rarefaction, the Chao1 estimator, and Recon v2.1 estimates of unobserved clonotypes. OLGA was used to compute generation probabilities for all TCRbeta clonotypes that the gDNA method yielded from four donors. Entries here come from immuneACCESS through TCRdb and include only in-frame sequences with V and J called. Some clones fail to appear in such tables; in the studies checked, an unresolved V gene covers under half of the shortfall, and the cause of the remainder is unknown. That table furnishes V, J and clone size, whereas the DNA furnished D and trimming. In all, the sample holds millions of clones, and roughly 95% of those were seen once. Jointly, the top ten make up 0.13% of the sample.

The investigation overall reported the following: Rarefaction of sorted-subset datasets indicated incomplete sequencing despite the large sequencing depth. Pairwise subsampling led to the expectation that sequencing depth would affect the degree of clonotype sharing among donors. Because the study included a small number of donors, the genetic and exposure-history diversity represented was limited. Across a handful of donors, roughly 5.4% of naive CD4, 3.5% of naive CD8, 2.3% of memory CD4, and roughly 0.41% of memory CD8 clonotypes were shared. Sampling was restricted to blood, and TCR repertoires in tissues likely differ from the TCR repertoires found in blood. Compared with non-shared clonotypes, the clonotypes found in all four sorted-subset donors had higher generation probabilities. Naive subsets generally had larger estimated clonotype richness than memory subsets did.

Trimming accounts for 6 bases at V and 6 bases at J, while the number of junction bases matched to no gene is 8. The germline V gene specifies KGHSH as CDR1 and LQKENI as CDR2. The CDR3 runs 15 amino acids, cysteine and phenylalanine included. Only the CDR3 DNA stays, 45 bases, in frame from base 1. The chain is made from TRBV18 and TRBJ2-3, with TRBD2 identical over 11 junction bases. This clonotype originated in a man aged 18 to 29 in good health. The material sequenced was naive CD4+ T cells sorted from blood. Reading the label with the study, this specimen's cell subset or site is: CD45RA+ positively selected. CDR3 region: CASSRLAGGSDTQYF. At the DNA level, the sequence is TGTGCCAGCTCTCGCCTAGCGGGAGGATCGGATACGCAGTATTTT.